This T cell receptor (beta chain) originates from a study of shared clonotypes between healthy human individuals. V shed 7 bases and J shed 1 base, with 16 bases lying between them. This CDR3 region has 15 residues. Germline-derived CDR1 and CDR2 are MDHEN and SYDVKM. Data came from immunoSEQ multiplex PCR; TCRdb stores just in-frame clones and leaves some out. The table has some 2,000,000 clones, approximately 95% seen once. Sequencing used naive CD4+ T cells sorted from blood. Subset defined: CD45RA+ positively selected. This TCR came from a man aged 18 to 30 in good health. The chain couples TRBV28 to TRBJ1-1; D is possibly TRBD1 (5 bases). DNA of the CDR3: TGTGCCAGCATCAGGGCTCCTTTAACGAACACTGAAGCTTTCTTT. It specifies CASIRAPLTNTEAFF. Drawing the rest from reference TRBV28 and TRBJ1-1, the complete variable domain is DVKVTQSSRYLVKRTGEKVFLECVQDMDHENMFWYRQDPGLGLRLIYFSYDVKMKEKGDIPEGYSVSREKKERFSLILESASTNQTSMYLCASIRAPLTNTEAFFGQGTRLTVV.